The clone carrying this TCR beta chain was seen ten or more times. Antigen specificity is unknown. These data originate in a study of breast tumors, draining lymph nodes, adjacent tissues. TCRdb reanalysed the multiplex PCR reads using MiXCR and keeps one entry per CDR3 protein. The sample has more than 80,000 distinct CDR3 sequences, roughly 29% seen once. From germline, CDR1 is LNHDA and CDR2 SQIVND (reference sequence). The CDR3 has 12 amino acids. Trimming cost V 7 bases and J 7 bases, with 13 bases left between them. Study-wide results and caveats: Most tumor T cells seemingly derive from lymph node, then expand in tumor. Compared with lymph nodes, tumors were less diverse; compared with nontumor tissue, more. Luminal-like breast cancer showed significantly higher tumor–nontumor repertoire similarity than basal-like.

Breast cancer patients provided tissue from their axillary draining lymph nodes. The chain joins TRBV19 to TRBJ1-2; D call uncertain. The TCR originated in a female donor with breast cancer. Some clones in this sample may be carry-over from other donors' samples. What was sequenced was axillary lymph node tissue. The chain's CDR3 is CASKEYSRGYTF. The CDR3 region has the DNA TGTGCCAGTAAAGAGTACTCCCGTGGCTACACCTTC.